This T cell receptor (beta chain) is from a study of CD8 T cells in ankylosing spondylitis. TCRdb processed the 5' RACE reads anew with MiXCR; each CDR3 protein has one entry. The sample contains around 220,000 distinct CDR3 sequences, approximately 20% of which appear only once. There are a few counts of this clonotype. Its antigen is still unknown. V trimming: 0 bases; J trimming: 6 bases; junction bases outside the gene matches: 8. CDR3 length: 16 residues. The germline gives CDR1 SGHRS, CDR2 YFSETQ. Broader study findings: Blood of patients with ankylosing spondylitis appeared to be characterized by a TCR beta motif of several highly homologous variants.

The specimen was blood, either unsorted or a sorted T cell fraction (not recorded which). This chain joins TRBV5-1 and TRBJ2-1, with 8 nucleotides matching TRBD2. This sequence originates from a male donor with ankylosing spondylitis. The CDR3 nucleotides read TGCGCCAGCAGCTTGGGTTATCGGGAGGGCCTCAATGAGCAGTTCTTC. The encoded protein is CASSLGYREGLNEQFF.